The source of this T cell receptor (beta chain) is a study of CD8 T cells in ankylosing spondylitis (TCRdb year 2017). Regarding the research as a whole: The study profiled T cell receptor beta repertoires in healthy donors and ankylosing spondylitis patients to find disease-linked TCR variants. The full study cohort comprised 25 or so ankylosing spondylitis patients and roughly 110 healthy donors. Peripheral blood was sampled, and synovial fluid was also collected from ankylosing spondylitis patients. Points the paper makes about the study in general: A TCR beta motif made up of 7 to 9 highly homologous amino acid variants appeared to be characteristic of blood from ankylosing spondylitis patients. According to the report, matched synovial fluid samples from ankylosing spondylitis patients were significantly enriched for the disease-linked clones. A CD8+ phenotype was shown by the disease-linked clones, which were found at relatively low frequencies in peripheral blood. Some TCR beta motif variants had previously been reported in synovial fluid and blood of reactive arthritis patients, which suggested common disease-initiation mechanisms.

CDR1 DFQATT and CDR2 SNEGSKA were looked up in the germline V gene (reference sequence). The junction shows trimming of 5 bases on V and 5 bases on J, plus 15 bases between the germline ends. The CDR3, from cysteine to phenylalanine, totals 13 residues. The read is trimmed to its CDR3 DNA, 39 bases read in frame from base 1. For sequencing, an Illumina HiSeq 2500 was employed. Quantitative 5'-RACE with molecular barcodes was used to prepare TCR beta libraries. On the study's bioinformatics: A new computational method based on a probabilistic model of VDJ rearrangement was used to identify disease-linked TCR variants. The public reads were quality trimmed at Q25 with fastp and then assembled into clones with MiXCR by TCRdb, keeping productive beta chains. Every distinct CDR3 protein forms one entry, paired with its most common genes and DNA. These V and J calls originate from TCRdb's pipeline instead of the authors' own analysis. This sample comprises 450,000 to 550,000 distinct CDR3 sequences, roughly 5.2% of them detected only once. Of the sample, around 3.6% is held by the ten largest clones.

Turning to this clonotype: The antigen it recognizes is unknown. Qualities for individual bases were not recorded, and no much larger clone is one base off.

The TCR was taken from a male donor with ankylosing spondylitis. The chain links TRBV20-1 with TRBJ1-1, with TRBD1 tentatively as D gene (5 bases match). The sample taken for sequencing was blood, either unsorted or a sorted T cell fraction (not recorded which). The DNA sequence follows: TGCAGTGCTCCGAGGTTCCAGGGAACTGAAGCTTTCTTT. Translated, it gives CSAPRFQGTEAFF.